Listed below are T cell receptor beta chains from one sample, sequenced in a study of cytomegalovirus exposure and HLA in healthy donors. Measured with immunoSEQ multiplex PCR; TCRdb has only the in-frame clones, and not every one. The sample carries under 250,000 clones, about 85% recorded once. Source material: PBMCs. The origin of the receptors is a human donor in good health. CDR3s include the opening cysteine and the closing phenylalanine or tryptophan. Each record gives: clone size, D gene, V gene, J gene, CDR3 protein, CDR3 DNA. D genes are given only for firm matches. Rows give clone size only sometimes, using once, few, many, or a class for an expanded clone.

clone_size: -; d_call: -; v_call: TRBV12-1; j_call: TRBJ1-4; cdr3_aa: CASSSKRQGAEKLFF; cdr3_nt: TGTGCCAGCAGCTCGAAGCGACAGGGGGCAGAAAAACTGTTTTTT
clone_size: once; d_call: TRBD1; v_call: TRBV9; j_call: TRBJ2-1; cdr3_aa: CASSVGDWGQEQFF; cdr3_nt: TGTGCCAGCAGCGTAGGCGATTGGGGACAGGAGCAGTTCTTC
clone_size: -; d_call: TRBD1; v_call: TRBV9; j_call: TRBJ1-1; cdr3_aa: CAGTLGPGTGEAFF; cdr3_nt: TGTGCCGGCACACTAGGACCCGGGACAGGTGAAGCTTTCTTT
clone_size: -; d_call: TRBD1; v_call: TRBV7-2; j_call: TRBJ1-5; cdr3_aa: CASSRNRGNQPQHF; cdr3_nt: TGTGCCAGCAGCCGGAACAGGGGAAATCAGCCCCAGCATTTT
clone_size: few; d_call: TRBD2; v_call: TRBV7-6; j_call: TRBJ2-3; cdr3_aa: CASSSGTTGTDTQYF; cdr3_nt: TGTGCCAGCTCATCCGGGACTACAGGCACAGATACGCAGTATTTT
clone_size: -; d_call: -; v_call: TRBV7-9; j_call: TRBJ2-3; cdr3_aa: CASIPGYTDTQYF; cdr3_nt: TGTGCCAGCATCCCCGGGTACACAGATACGCAGTATTTT
clone_size: -; d_call: -; v_call: TRBV7-2; j_call: TRBJ1-2; cdr3_aa: CASSPGLSEDYGYTF; cdr3_nt: TGTGCCAGCAGCCCGGGACTTTCCGAGGACTATGGCTACACCTTC
clone_size: few; d_call: -; v_call: TRBV10-3; j_call: TRBJ1-1; cdr3_aa: CAISEKNLNTEAFF; cdr3_nt: TGTGCCATCAGTGAAAAAAACTTGAACACTGAAGCTTTCTTT
clone_size: -; d_call: -; v_call: TRBV7-9; j_call: TRBJ2-5; cdr3_aa: CASSSGWWGLGETQYF; cdr3_nt: TGTGCCAGCAGCTCCGGTTGGTGGGGGCTTGGTGAGACCCAGTACTTC
clone_size: -; d_call: TRBD1; v_call: TRBV15; j_call: TRBJ1-5; cdr3_aa: CATSKPGQGDSNQPQHF; cdr3_nt: TGTGCCACCAGCAAACCGGGACAGGGCGATAGCAATCAGCCCCAGCATTTT
clone_size: -; d_call: -; v_call: TRBV29-1; j_call: TRBJ2-7; cdr3_aa: CSGAKGLGYEQYF; cdr3_nt: TGCAGCGGCGCCAAAGGACTGGGCTACGAGCAGTACTTC
clone_size: -; d_call: -; v_call: TRBV7-2; j_call: TRBJ1-4; cdr3_aa: CASSLIGAAREKLFF; cdr3_nt: TGTGCCAGCAGCTTAATAGGGGCCGCTAGGGAAAAACTGTTTTTT
clone_size: -; d_call: -; v_call: TRBV5-1; j_call: TRBJ1-5; cdr3_aa: CASSLGASPGNQPQHF; cdr3_nt: TGCGCCAGCAGCTTAGGGGCCTCCCCCGGCAATCAGCCCCAGCATTTT
clone_size: -; d_call: -; v_call: TRBV6-1; j_call: TRBJ2-3; cdr3_aa: CASSDQLGTDTQYF; cdr3_nt: TGTGCCAGCAGTGATCAACTCGGGACAGATACGCAGTATTTT
clone_size: -; d_call: TRBD2; v_call: TRBV7-9; j_call: TRBJ2-2; cdr3_aa: CASSSPGTSGANTGELFF; cdr3_nt: TGTGCCAGCAGCTCTCCCGGGACTAGCGGGGCTAACACCGGGGAGCTGTTTTTT
clone_size: -; d_call: -; v_call: TRBV9; j_call: TRBJ2-3; cdr3_aa: CASSVAPRADTQYF; cdr3_nt: TGTGCCAGCAGCGTAGCCCCTAGAGCAGATACGCAGTATTTT
clone_size: once; d_call: TRBD2; v_call: TRBV2; j_call: TRBJ2-3; cdr3_aa: CASSRLAVISTDTQYF; cdr3_nt: TGTGCCAGCAGTCGACTAGCGGTGATTAGCACAGATACGCAGTATTTT
clone_size: -; d_call: TRBD2; v_call: TRBV29-1; j_call: TRBJ2-4; cdr3_aa: CSVTYGGDIQYF; cdr3_nt: TGCAGCGTTACTTATGGGGGGGACATTCAGTACTTC
clone_size: once; d_call: -; v_call: TRBV9; j_call: TRBJ1-4; cdr3_aa: CASSVRWGNPATNEKLFF; cdr3_nt: TGTGCCAGCAGCGTAAGATGGGGCAACCCAGCAACTAATGAAAAACTGTTTTTT
clone_size: -; d_call: -; v_call: TRBV30; j_call: TRBJ2-7; cdr3_aa: CAWSVTGKSEQYF; cdr3_nt: TGTGCCTGGAGTGTTACGGGTAAATCCGAGCAGTACTTC
clone_size: -; d_call: -; v_call: TRBV7-2; j_call: TRBJ2-3; cdr3_aa: CASRGSSDTQYF; cdr3_nt: TGTGCCAGCAGGGGTAGCTCTGATACGCAGTATTTT
clone_size: few; d_call: -; v_call: TRBV4-1; j_call: TRBJ2-7; cdr3_aa: CASSAQREVYEQYF; cdr3_nt: TGCGCCAGCAGCGCACAAAGAGAGGTATACGAGCAGTACTTC
clone_size: -; d_call: -; v_call: TRBV5-5; j_call: TRBJ2-7; cdr3_aa: CASDTDKPEQYF; cdr3_nt: TGTGCCAGCGACACAGACAAACCCGAGCAGTACTTC
clone_size: -; d_call: -; v_call: TRBV7-2; j_call: TRBJ2-7; cdr3_aa: CASSQTIHYEQYF; cdr3_nt: TGTGCCAGCAGCCAAACTATCCACTACGAGCAGTACTTC
clone_size: once; d_call: TRBD2; v_call: TRBV27; j_call: TRBJ2-7; cdr3_aa: CASKRAGAAYEQYF; cdr3_nt: TGTGCCAGCAAGCGAGCGGGAGCTGCCTACGAGCAGTACTTC
clone_size: -; d_call: TRBD2; v_call: TRBV2; j_call: TRBJ2-1; cdr3_aa: CASSEEGGQGWRLAGAGEQFF; cdr3_nt: TGTGCCAGCAGTGAGGAGGGAGGACAGGGATGGAGACTAGCGGGAGCAGGTGAGCAGTTCTTC
clone_size: -; d_call: TRBD1; v_call: TRBV5-4; j_call: TRBJ2-2; cdr3_aa: CASSRDRRYTGELFF; cdr3_nt: TGTGCCAGCAGCCGGGACAGGAGGTACACCGGGGAGCTGTTTTTT
clone_size: -; d_call: -; v_call: TRBV19; j_call: TRBJ1-4; cdr3_aa: CASNYRRDEKLFF; cdr3_nt: TGTGCCAGTAACTATCGGCGGGATGAAAAACTGTTTTTT
clone_size: -; d_call: TRBD2; v_call: TRBV25-1; j_call: TRBJ2-1; cdr3_aa: CASSGLAGETYNEQFF; cdr3_nt: TGTGCCAGCAGTGGACTAGCGGGGGAAACCTACAATGAGCAGTTCTTC
clone_size: -; d_call: -; v_call: TRBV6-5; j_call: TRBJ2-7; cdr3_aa: CASSSLSGSSSYEQYF; cdr3_nt: TGTGCCAGCAGTTCGCTGTCCGGTTCTAGCTCCTACGAGCAGTACTTC
clone_size: -; d_call: -; v_call: TRBV20-1; j_call: TRBJ1-1; cdr3_aa: CSARSDYEAFF; cdr3_nt: TGCAGTGCCCGCTCGGACTATGAAGCTTTCTTT
clone_size: -; d_call: -; v_call: TRBV6-5; j_call: TRBJ1-2; cdr3_aa: CASSFTENYGYTF; cdr3_nt: TGTGCCAGCAGTTTTACAGAAAACTATGGCTACACCTTC
clone_size: -; d_call: -; v_call: TRBV10-3; j_call: TRBJ2-7; cdr3_aa: CAMRQAETYEQYF; cdr3_nt: TGTGCCATGCGACAGGCCGAGACCTACGAGCAGTACTTC
clone_size: once; d_call: TRBD1; v_call: TRBV7-2; j_call: TRBJ2-7; cdr3_aa: CASSLADTGAHEQYF; cdr3_nt: TGTGCCAGCAGCTTAGCGGATACAGGGGCCCACGAGCAGTACTTC
clone_size: -; d_call: TRBD2; v_call: TRBV27; j_call: TRBJ2-3; cdr3_aa: CASSPIGLAGRGDTQYF; cdr3_nt: TGTGCCAGCAGTCCCATCGGACTAGCGGGGCGGGGAGATACGCAGTATTTT
clone_size: -; d_call: -; v_call: TRBV7-9; j_call: TRBJ1-1; cdr3_aa: CASSIDTEAFF; cdr3_nt: TGTGCCAGCAGCATCGACACTGAAGCTTTCTTT
clone_size: -; d_call: TRBD2; v_call: TRBV6-5; j_call: TRBJ2-7; cdr3_aa: CASSQLAGGGYEQYF; cdr3_nt: TGTGCCAGCAGCCAACTAGCGGGAGGTGGCTACGAGCAGTACTTC
clone_size: -; d_call: -; v_call: TRBV7-6; j_call: TRBJ2-1; cdr3_aa: CASSPTRPSQGYNEQFF; cdr3_nt: TGTGCCAGCAGCCCAACGAGGCCTAGCCAAGGCTACAATGAGCAGTTCTTC
clone_size: -; d_call: TRBD2; v_call: TRBV28; j_call: TRBJ2-1; cdr3_aa: CASSLFGGSNEQFF; cdr3_nt: TGTGCCAGCAGTTTATTCGGGGGGTCCAATGAGCAGTTCTTC
clone_size: -; d_call: TRBD1; v_call: TRBV7-2; j_call: TRBJ2-7; cdr3_aa: CASSSGQGGFYEQYF; cdr3_nt: TGTGCCAGCAGCTCAGGACAGGGGGGTTTTTACGAGCAGTACTTC
clone_size: -; d_call: TRBD1; v_call: TRBV7-9; j_call: TRBJ1-5; cdr3_aa: CASSSGTGRNQPQHF; cdr3_nt: TGTGCCAGCAGCTCCGGGACAGGTAGGAATCAGCCCCAGCATTTT
clone_size: -; d_call: TRBD1; v_call: TRBV29-1; j_call: TRBJ2-5; cdr3_aa: CSVHGTAYQETQYF; cdr3_nt: TGCAGCGTGCACGGGACAGCGTACCAAGAGACCCAGTACTTC
clone_size: -; d_call: TRBD1; v_call: TRBV18; j_call: TRBJ1-5; cdr3_aa: CASSLGQGPQHF; cdr3_nt: TGTGCCAGCTCACTCGGACAGGGTCCCCAGCATTTT